Each of the 29 T cell receptor beta chains below was sequenced from the same sample in a study of blood T cells in healthy people across ages. Through a sample-barcoded 5' primer and a J-beta primer mix, a second PCR was run for roughly 6 to 12 cycles. TCRdb redid the calling of the 5' RACE reads with MiXCR, one entry per CDR3 protein. The table records a few hundred thousand distinct CDR3 sequences, more than 45% of them present only once. The sample was blood. The receptors stem from a man between 60 and 75 years old in good health.

The V gene is TRBV12-3 or TRBV12-4, the J gene TRBJ2-5; 8 nucleotides line up with TRBD2. V was pared by 4 bases and J by 4 bases, with 8 bases of the junction left unmatched. This CDR3 comprises 15 residues. The CDR3 sequence: CASSSVGLAGETQYF. For the CDR3, the DNA is TGTGCCAGCAGTTCCGTGGGGCTAGCGGGAGAGACCCAGTACTTC.

This clonotype was picked up many times. This clone may be a read error of a much larger clone one base away. This chain connects TRBV9 to TRBJ2-1; D may correspond to TRBD1 or TRBD2 (5 bases each). The CDR3 is 18 residues long. The germline gives CDR1 SGDLS, CDR2 YYNGEE. Trimming shortened V by 0 bases and J by 5 bases, and 21 bases separated the two germline ends. The CDR3 DNA reads TGTGCCAGCAGCGTAGGAGCAGGGCGGAGGAGGTCTAACAATGAGCAGTTCTTC. This sequence encodes CASSVGAGRRRSNNEQFF.

This chain connects TRBV6-2 or TRBV6-3 to TRBJ2-1; D is unclear. The J call may be faulty, since TRBJ2-7 better matches the DNA end. In germline, CDR1 is MNHEY, CDR2 SVGEGT. This CDR3 has 13 residues. CDR3 sequence (DNA): TGTGCCAGCAGTTACTCGAGTGCTGGTGAGCAGTACTTC. Its translation: CASSYSSAGEQYF.

The chain links TRBV20-1 to TRBJ2-5; TRBD2 matches at 13 bases. Near its end, the DNA agrees better with TRBJ2-7, so the J call may be wrong. This CDR3 is 15 amino acids long. CDR1 and CDR2 (germline): DFQATT, SNEGSKA (reference sequence). The CDR3 DNA is TGCAGTGCTAGATGGAGACTAGCGGGAGGACGCGAGCAGTACTTC. Translated: CSARWRLAGGREQYF.

The chain carries TRBV4-3 and TRBJ2-1, with no clear D. Trimming left V 3 bases short and J 6 bases short, with 9 bases between. CDR3 length equals 13 residues. The germline V gene encodes CDR1 LGHNA and CDR2 YSLEER. The CDR3 sequence is CASSQYNRNEQFF. CDR3 DNA sequence: TGCGCCAGCAGCCAGTACAATCGCAATGAGCAGTTCTTC.

The rearrangement joins TRBV6-2 or TRBV6-3 to TRBJ1-1, with D perhaps TRBD1 (6 bases). The CDR3 length is 12 residues. Per the germline V gene, CDR1 is MNHEY and CDR2 is SVGEGT. Between the trimmed V and J ends, which lost 5 bases and 10 bases, there was a span of 14 bases. CDR3 residues: CASSGPGGTAFF. DNA for the CDR3: TGTGCCAGCAGTGGCCCGGGGGGCACAGCTTTCTTT.

On this clonotype itself: One base away lies a much larger clone, so this may be a sequencing read error. V is TRBV6-4 and J is TRBJ2-3; D possibly corresponds to TRBD2 (5 bases). This CDR3 has 13 residues. The germline gives CDR1 MRHNA, CDR2 SNTAGT. CDR3 in amino acids: CAGSPRTSDTQYF. DNA for the CDR3: TGTGCCGGCAGTCCCCGGACTTCCGATACGCAGTATTTT.

This clonotype was observed a handful of times. V is TRBV7-2 and J is TRBJ2-7; D may be TRBD1 or TRBD2 (6 bases each). The CDR3 has 15 residues. V shed 1 base and J shed 2 bases, with 12 bases lying between them. Germline-derived CDR1 and CDR2 are SGHTA and FQGNSA. The CDR3 loop reads CASSLEGGGTYEQYF. The DNA of the CDR3 is TGTGCCAGCAGCTTAGAGGGGGGCGGCACCTACGAGCAGTACTTC.

This clonotype was detected a few times. The rearrangement links TRBV20-1 to TRBJ1-2, with 8 bases matching TRBD1. The junction had 7 bases not matched to a gene; V was cut back by 6 bases and J by 4 bases. Germline V lookup: CDR1 DFQATT, CDR2 SNEGSKA (reference sequence). CDR3 size: 13 residues. The CDR3: CSALTGTGYGYTF. The CDR3 region has the DNA TGCAGTGCCCTGACCGGGACAGGCTATGGCTACACCTTC.

In this sample, this clonotype turned up a few times. The V call is TRBV10-3, the J call TRBJ2-1; 14 nucleotides align to TRBD2. The trim removed 4 bases at V and 0 bases at J, leaving 8 bases unmatched. Germline CDR1 and CDR2: ENHRY and SYGVKD. The CDR3 length is 19 residues. The CDR3, as DNA: TGTGCCATCAGTGGTGGGACTAGCGGGGGCCCCAGCTCCTACAATGAGCAGTTCTTC. Its translation is CAISGGTSGGPSSYNEQFF.

This clonotype was seen a single time. Compared with germline, one end of the junction differs, possibly owing to a read error. The rearrangement joins TRBV4-2 to TRBJ2-7; 8 bases are a match to TRBD2. CDR1 and CDR2 (germline): LGHNA, YNFKEQ. CDR3 size: 15 residues. Here the CDR3 reads CASSQDPLAAYEQYF. The CDR3 nucleotides read TGTGCCAGCAGCCAAGACCCACTAGCGGCCTATGAGCAGTACTTC.

In DNA, the CDR3 is TGCAGCGTTGAAGGTGGGGTGAACACTGAAGCTTTCTTT. It is translated as CSVEGGVNTEAFF. V gene TRBV29-1 combines with J gene TRBJ1-1; D gene uncertain. Germline V gene data show CDR1 as SQVTM and CDR2 as ANQGSEA. Between the trimmed V and J ends, which lost 1 base and 0 bases, there was a span of 6 bases. This CDR3 spans 13 amino acids.

Notes on this clonotype: Germline and junction disagree at one end, which may indicate a read error. The V and J genes are TRBV7-7 and TRBJ2-5; D remains unclear. Per germline, CDR1 SSHAT and CDR2 FNYEAQ (reference sequence). CDR3 length: 14 amino acids. The CDR3 region is CASSLNPIQETQYF. In nucleotides, the CDR3 is TGTGCTAGCAGCTTAAACCCTATCCAAGAGACCCAGTACTTC.

This rearrangement joins TRBV6-1 to TRBJ1-2; no clear D gene. Germline lookup yields CDR1 MNHNS and CDR2 SASEGT. Trimming stripped 1 base from V and 0 bases from J, with 9 bases between. This CDR3 has 15 amino acids. CDR3 DNA sequence: TGTGCCAGCAGTGAAGTTCGGCAGGCTAACTATGGCTACACCTTC. Protein sequence: CASSEVRQANYGYTF.

This chain joins TRBV2 and TRBJ2-4, with D unclear. The V end lost 8 bases, the J end lost 0 bases, and 8 bases lay between the germline ends. The CDR3 totals 13 residues. Germline CDR1 is SNHLY and CDR2 is FYNNEI. The CDR3 bases are TGTGCCAGCCACCAGCTAGCCAAAAACATTCAGTACTTC. This gives the protein CASHQLAKNIQYF.

In its sample, this clonotype was seen many times. V is TRBV4-3 and J is TRBJ2-3; D is ambiguous. This CDR3 contains 14 residues. Germline V gene data show CDR1 as LGHNA and CDR2 as YSLEER. Trimming pared 0 bases from V and 4 bases from J, leaving 8 bases between. CDR3 sequence: CASSQEYWADTQYF. CDR3 in DNA: TGCGCCAGCAGCCAAGAGTACTGGGCAGATACGCAGTATTTT.

The genes are TRBV7-2 and TRBJ1-5; 7 nucleotides match TRBD1. Germline assignment: CDR1 SGHTA and CDR2 FQGNSA. The CDR3 totals 15 residues. The trim removed 4 bases at V and 2 bases at J, leaving 5 bases unmatched. The CDR3 protein is CASSSTGMGNQPQHF. The CDR3 DNA reads TGTGCCAGCAGCTCGACAGGGATGGGCAATCAGCCCCAGCATTTT. The variable domain in full, completed from reference TRBV7-2 and TRBJ1-5, reads GAGVSQSPSNKVTEKGKDVELRCDPISGHTALYWYRQSLGQGLEFLIYFQGNSAPDKSGLPSDRFSAERTGGSVSTLTIQRTQQEDSAVYLCASSSTGMGNQPQHFGDGTRLSIL.

The chain has TRBV20-1 and TRBJ1-2, with 7 bases identical to TRBD1. Germline loops: CDR1 DFQATT, CDR2 SNEGSKA (reference sequence). The CDR3 spans 14 residues. J gave up 3 bases and V 5 bases, and 9 bases lay outside the gene matches. The DNA for the CDR3 is TGCAGTGCTCAAGACAGGGACTCATACTATGGCTACACCTTC. As protein: CSAQDRDSYYGYTF.

The genes are TRBV6-5 and TRBJ2-1, with 9 bases that match TRBD1. V dropped 6 bases and J dropped 2; count of bases not matched to a gene: 8. This CDR3 spans 16 amino acids. Germline lookup yields CDR1 MNHEY and CDR2 SVGAGI. This chain's CDR3 is CASSPGQGVPYNEQFF. CDR3 bases: TGTGCCAGCAGCCCGGGACAGGGAGTCCCCTACAATGAGCAGTTCTTC.

The gene calls are TRBV6-2 or TRBV6-3 and TRBJ2-3; either TRBD1 or TRBD2 may fit D (5 bases each). The CDR3 loop spans 14 amino acids. Germline V gene data show CDR1 as MNHEY and CDR2 as SVGEGT. V shed 8 bases and J shed 6 bases, with 18 bases lying between them. The CDR3 reads CASGDGESLDTQYF. The CDR3 coding sequence is TGTGCCAGCGGGGACGGGGAATCCCTCGATACGCAGTATTTT.

This clonotype has a handful of counts. This sequence joins TRBV20-1 and TRBJ2-3; unclear D gene. CDR1 is DFQATT, CDR2 SNEGSKA, per germline (reference sequence). The CDR3 is 13 amino acids. With 3 bases removed from V and 0 bases from J, the gap between germline ends came to 7 bases. Written as DNA, the CDR3 is TGCAGTGCTAGGGCTATTAGCACAGATACGCAGTATTTT. This gives the protein CSARAISTDTQYF.

This clonotype was picked up one time. The rearrangement links TRBV4-2 to TRBJ2-1; 7 nucleotides agree with TRBD2. The CDR3 is made up of 16 amino acids. V lost 0 bases and J lost 9; bases outside the gene matches: 11. Germline CDR1 LGHNA, CDR2 YNFKEQ. The DNA for the CDR3 is TGTGCCAGCAGCCAAGATAAAGCGGGACGCCGAGGTGAGCAGTTCTTC. Translated, it gives CASSQDKAGRRGEQFF.

This clonotype occurred a few times. A much larger clonotype is one base distant, so this may be a read error. The chain uses TRBV6-5 and TRBJ2-5, with TRBD2 as a possible D gene (6 bases). Germline loops: CDR1 MNHEY, CDR2 SVGAGI. CDR3 length: 15 residues. Trimming stripped 5 bases from V and 11 bases from J, with 24 bases between. The CDR3 here is CASSLGGLGFDEQYF. The CDR3 DNA is TGTGCCAGCAGTCTTGGAGGGTTAGGTTTCGATGAGCAGTACTTC.

The rearrangement joins TRBV5-1 to TRBJ2-5; TRBD1 matches 8 bases. J gave up 0 bases and V 4 bases, and 14 bases lay outside the gene matches. The CDR3 length is 18 residues. CDR1 is SGHRS and CDR2 is YFSETQ in the germline V gene. The CDR3 protein is CASSPGALTGAHQETQYF. The CDR3 nucleotides read TGCGCCAGCAGCCCTGGGGCTCTGACAGGGGCCCACCAAGAGACCCAGTACTTC.

This clonotype was detected only once. One end of the junction does not line up with germline, which may come from a read error. The chain recombines TRBV10-3 with TRBJ2-6; D remains unclear. CDR3 size: 17 residues. Germline CDR1 reads ENHRY; CDR2 reads SYGVKD. The CDR3 sequence: CASSAGKVLSGANVLTF. DNA for the CDR3: TGTGCCAGCAGTGCTGGCAAGGTCTTATCTGGGGCCAACGTCCTGACTTTC.

The chain recombines TRBV7-9 with TRBJ1-2; 9 positions match TRBD1. Germline CDR1 and CDR2: SEHNR and FQNEAQ (reference sequence). V lost 4 bases and J lost 6; bases outside the gene matches: 6. The CDR3 covers 14 residues. CDR3 DNA: TGTGCCAGCAGCTCTAACAGGGGGCGGAATGGCTACACCTTC. Amino acids: CASSSNRGRNGYTF.

The chain is built from TRBV2 and TRBJ2-5; the D gene could be TRBD1 or TRBD2 (5 bases each). CDR3 size: 11 residues. Trimming removed 4 bases at V and 11 bases at J, with 11 bases between. Germline V gene lookup returns CDR1 SNHLY and CDR2 FYNNEI. CDR3 in DNA: TGTGCCAGCAGTGTGATGGGGGAGCAGTACTTC. Residues: CASSVMGEQYF.

This rearrangement joins TRBV7-6 to TRBJ2-5, with D maybe TRBD1 (6 bases). Germline-derived CDR1 and CDR2 are SGHVS and FNYEAQ. Trimming pared 5 bases from V and 7 bases from J, leaving 17 bases between. The CDR3 has 14 residues. For the CDR3, the DNA is TGTGCCAGCAGCATAGGGGGACAAAAAGGGACCCAGTACTTC. Translation gives CASSIGGQKGTQYF.

In the case of this clonotype: At one end the junction does not follow the germline gene, possibly because of a read error. The chain carries TRBV7-2 and TRBJ2-7, with D unclear. The length of the CDR3 is 11 residues. Per germline, CDR1 SGHTA and CDR2 FQGNSA. In nucleotides, the CDR3 is TGTGCCAGCAGCTTTATGATTGAGCAGTATTTC. Amino acids: CASSFMIEQYF.